This T cell receptor (beta chain) was captured by sequencing in a study of beta chain features in type 1 diabetes. Whole-study findings and limits: Within each of all four CD4+ subsets, Type 1 diabetes patients had TCRB CDR3s that were moderately but significantly shorter.

This clone showed up just a few times. Antigen: not known. The CDR3 covers 13 residues. V was cut by 4 bases and J by 1 base, with 7 bases left in between. Germline V gives CDR1 SGHNT, CDR2 YENEEA. The study reverse transcribed the entire isolated RNA, so it sequenced expressed TCRB transcripts. TCRdb's copy holds only in-frame clones and misses some; the assay was immunoSEQ multiplex PCR. The sample shows approximately 340,000 clones, around 16% of them seen only once. Cells sorted by CD45RO/CCR7/CD25/CD127/CD95/CD27 comprised CD4+ naive, central memory, regulatory and stem cell-like memory cells. The origin of this receptor is a young woman in good health. The specimen was naive CD4+ T cells from blood. The chain has TRBV11-3 and TRBJ1-1; a possible D gene is TRBD1 (6 bases). In DNA form, the CDR3 reads TGTGCCAGCAGCTCACAGGGGAACACTGAAGCTTTCTTT. It specifies CASSSQGNTEAFF.